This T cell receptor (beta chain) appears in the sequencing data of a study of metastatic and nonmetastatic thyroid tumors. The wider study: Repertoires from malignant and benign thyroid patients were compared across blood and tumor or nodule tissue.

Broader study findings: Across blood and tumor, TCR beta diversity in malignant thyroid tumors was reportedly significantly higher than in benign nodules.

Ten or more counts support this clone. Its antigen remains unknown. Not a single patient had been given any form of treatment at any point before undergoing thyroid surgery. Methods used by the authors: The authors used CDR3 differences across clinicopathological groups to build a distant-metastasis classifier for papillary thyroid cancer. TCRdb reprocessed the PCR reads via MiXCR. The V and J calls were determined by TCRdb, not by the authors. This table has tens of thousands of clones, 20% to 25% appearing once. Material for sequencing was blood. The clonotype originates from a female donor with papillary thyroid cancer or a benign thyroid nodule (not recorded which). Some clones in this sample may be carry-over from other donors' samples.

CDR3 residues: CASSLERTANYGYTF. CDR3 DNA sequence: TGTGCCAGCAGCTTAGAAAGGACAGCTAACTATGGCTACACCTTC. The chain couples TRBV11-2 to TRBJ1-2; D may be TRBD1 (6 bases). Trimming took off 0 bases at V and 0 bases at J, with 8 bases between the two ends. The CDR3 is 15 amino acids. Germline CDR1 reads SGHAT; CDR2 reads FQNNGV.